This is a list of T cell receptor beta chains from one sample in a study of response to subunit inactivated influenza vaccine. TCRdb itself ran the RT-PCR reads through MiXCR, one entry per CDR3 protein. The repertoire holds 500,000 to 600,000 distinct CDR3 sequences, with about 10% as singletons. Material: PBMCs from blood, obtained on the day of vaccination. The receptors originated from a man aged 50 or older who received an inactivated influenza vaccine. CDR3s include the opening cysteine and the closing phenylalanine or tryptophan. Expanded clones get a size class; other rows say once, few or many, or leave the size out.

>NA|TRBJ2-1|TRBV11-1|18
CASSPGTSGRAFIDEQFF
>few|TRBJ1-4|TRBV4-3|17
CASSQYEYRSTNEKLFF
>NA|TRBJ2-7|TRBV10-3|13
CAISWTASYEQYF
>NA|TRBJ1-5|TRBV4-1|14
CASSQVRVNQPQHF
>few|TRBJ2-5|TRBV10-3|13
CAISDSLTGTQYF
>many|TRBJ2-3|TRBV20-1|14
CSAELRTSLDTQYF
>many|TRBJ2-7|TRBV20-1|14
CSANGQGFSYEQYF
>few|TRBJ2-4|TRBV7-8|14
CASSFQGEGAIQYF
>many|TRBJ1-3|TRBV28|13
CASSPRAGNTIYF
>few|TRBJ1-5|TRBV4-2|14
CASSQALGNQPQHF
>few|TRBJ2-7|TRBV5-1|14
CASSLVRTGDEQYF
>many|TRBJ2-7|TRBV7-9|16
CASSLGTPTLSYEQYF
>NA|TRBJ2-7|TRBV14|15
CASSQGPRGSYEQYF
>many|TRBJ2-1|TRBV7-3|18
CASSLTGTSGNALYEQFF
>NA|TRBJ2-7|TRBV12-3/TRBV12-4|15
CASSKPWAGAGEQYF
>NA|TRBJ2-7|TRBV5-1|14
CASSLSRTSYEQYF
>many|TRBJ2-1|TRBV25-1|12
CASSVTEDEQFF
>NA|TRBJ1-1|TRBV20-1|12
CSVDSVGPEAFF
>NA|TRBJ2-3|TRBV30|13
CAWFSTSTDTQYF